The TCR beta chain under discussion was sequenced for a study of STAT3 mutations in large granular lymphocyte leukemia. About the study: More than half of T-LGLL patients received immunosuppressive therapy. Study outcomes and limitations: No sample exists from the first appearance of each clone. In T-cell large granular lymphocyte leukemia, about half of patients showed multiple immunodominant subclonotypes. In about 35% of the 18 patients, new TCR clonotypes emerged after therapy.

Average productive template count per sample was 40,000 to 45,000. Profiled with immunoSEQ multiplex PCR; TCRdb holds only in-frame clones, not every one. The table lists about 3,800 clones, about 39% of them singletons. This clone appeared once. The antigen remains undetermined. The sequence came from a man aged 55 to 69 with T-cell large granular lymphocyte leukemia. Some clones in this sample may be carry-over from other donors' samples. Sample: peripheral blood mononuclear cells.

The CDR3 reads CASSYCEQYV. The DNA of the CDR3 is TGTGCCAGCAGTTACTGCGAGCAGTACGTC. This rearrangement joins TRBV6-5 to TRBJ2-7; D uncertain. This CDR3 has 10 residues. V dropped 1 base and J dropped 6 bases, with 1 base sitting between them. CDR1 and CDR2 from the germline V gene are MNHEY and SVGAGI.